One sample yielded the 19 T cell receptor beta chains listed below, sequenced in a study of CD8+ T cells in alopecia areata. Following RNA extraction, reverse transcription yielded cDNA that acted as the sequencing template. TCRdb's table, derived via immunoSEQ multiplex PCR, lists solely in-frame clones and lacks some. The table has about 140,000 clones, approximately 49% seen once; the top ten hold 0.8% to 1%. The starting material was CD4+ T cells sorted from blood, obtained at week 0. These receptors came from a human donor with alopecia areata.

This clone was detected only a few times. The gene calls are TRBV5-1 and TRBJ1-1; D not certain. In germline, CDR1 is SGHRS, CDR2 YFSETQ. The CDR3 loop spans 12 amino acids. The germline V and J ends were trimmed by 2 bases and 4 bases, with 6 bases remaining between them. CDR3 DNA: TGCGCCAGCAGCTTTGTGGGCACTGAAGCTTTCTTT. As protein: CASSFVGTEAFF.

This clone was seen a handful of times. The chain joins TRBV6-1 to TRBJ2-1, with D possibly being TRBD1 or TRBD2 (5 bases each). The CDR3 is 14 amino acids. V was shortened by 6 bases and J by 7 bases, with 16 bases between the two germline ends. Germline CDR1 MNHNS, CDR2 SASEGT. DNA of the CDR3: TGTGCCAGCAGCCTACGGTCGGGACCTAATGAGCAGTTCTTC. Translated, it gives CASSLRSGPNEQFF.

The chain is built from TRBV2 and TRBJ1-1; no definite D call. Deletions cut 4 bases from V and 3 bases from J, with 9 bases between. Germline V gene lookup returns CDR1 SNHLY and CDR2 FYNNEI. CDR3 length equals 13 residues. For the CDR3, the DNA is TGTGCCAGCAGTGTGGGCTATGACACTGAAGCTTTCTTT. Amino acid sequence: CASSVGYDTEAFF.

This clone was seen more than once but under ten times. The rearrangement uses TRBV25-1 and TRBJ2-1; D is ambiguous. Germline lookup yields CDR1 MGHDK and CDR2 SYGVNS. V lost 1 base and J 10 bases, leaving 17 bases between the germline ends. The CDR3 consists of 15 residues. The CDR3 nucleotides are TGTGCCAGCAGTGAATCCCGGACCGGATCGATAGAGCAGTTCTTC. Translated, it gives CASSESRTGSIEQFF.

V is TRBV30 and J is TRBJ1-2; D is perhaps TRBD1 (5 bases). Germline assignment: CDR1 GTSNPN and CDR2 SVGIG (reference sequence). Trimming took off 4 bases at V and 6 bases at J, with 15 bases between the two ends. This CDR3 comprises 13 residues. CDR3 coding DNA: TGTGCCTGGACCCCAGGGCTACTTGATGGCTACACCTTC. Translating it yields CAWTPGLLDGYTF.

This clone was found once. The chain uses TRBV23-1 and TRBJ2-5; D remains unclear. TRBV23-1 is recorded as an ORF, its role being uncertain. Trimming took off 3 bases at V and 3 bases at J, with 11 bases between the two ends. The CDR3 loop spans 14 amino acids. DNA of the CDR3: TGCGCCAGCAGTCACGGCAAAGCCGAAGAGACCCAGTACTTC. Its protein product is CASSHGKAEETQYF.

This sequence joins TRBV7-8 and TRBJ2-6; D gene uncertain. Trimming removed 4 bases from V and 4 bases from J, with 8 bases in between. This CDR3 spans 14 amino acids. Germline loops: CDR1 SGHVS, CDR2 FQNEAQ. CDR3 bases: TGTGCCAGCAGCTATGCTAGGGGGGCCAACGTCCTGACTTTC. Translating gives CASSYARGANVLTF.

The chain links TRBV30 to TRBJ1-1; D ambiguous. CDR3 length: 15 residues. CDR1 is GTSNPN, CDR2 SVGIG, per germline (reference sequence). The V gene lost 0 bases and the J gene lost 4 bases, with 15 bases spanning the gap. The CDR3 protein is CAWSVLVGATTEAFF. The CDR3 DNA sequence: TGTGCCTGGAGTGTACTAGTGGGAGCGACCACTGAAGCTTTCTTT.

The rearrangement links TRBV10-3 to TRBJ2-5; D is undetermined. This CDR3 spans 15 amino acids. Between the trimmed V and J ends, which lost 3 bases and 5 bases, there was a span of 16 bases. The germline CDR1 and CDR2 sequences are ENHRY and SYGVKD. The CDR3 DNA reads TGTGCCATCAGTGACGAGTTATCGGCCGGGGAGACCCAGTACTTC. Protein product: CAISDELSAGETQYF.

The rearrangement joins TRBV2 to TRBJ1-5; 7 bases line up with TRBD1. Germline CDR1 is SNHLY and CDR2 is FYNNEI. The CDR3 totals 14 residues. The J segment lost 3 bases and the V segment lost 7 bases, leaving 6 bases of the junction unmatched. The CDR3 DNA sequence: TGTGCCAGCACCACGGGACAGATCAATCAGCCCCAGCATTTT. Translated: CASTTGQINQPQHF.

V gene TRBV7-9 combines with J gene TRBJ2-2; the D is unclear. The CDR3 is 14 residues long. V was clipped by 1 base and J by 4 bases, with 7 bases between them. Germline V CDR1 and CDR2: SEHNR, FQNEAQ (reference sequence). CDR3 loop: CASSLVGFTGELFF. Written as DNA, the CDR3 is TGTGCCAGCAGCTTAGTCGGCTTCACCGGGGAGCTGTTTTTT.

This clone showed up just a few times. This chain connects TRBV7-3 to TRBJ2-1, with TRBD2 matching over 8 bases. Germline CDR1 is SGHTA and CDR2 is FQGTGA. This CDR3 has 15 amino acids. The junction had 5 bases not matched to a gene; V was cut back by 6 bases and J by 1 base. The CDR3 loop is CASSPGLGSYNEQFF. In DNA form, the CDR3 reads TGTGCCAGCAGTCCGGGACTAGGTTCCTACAATGAGCAGTTCTTC.

The rearrangement links TRBV28 to TRBJ1-2; unclear D gene. The V end lost 3 bases, the J end lost 0 bases, and 17 bases lay between the germline ends. This CDR3 has 17 amino acids. CDR1 MDHEN and CDR2 SYDVKM come from the germline V gene. CDR3 bases: TGTGCCAGCAGTTTGCTTTTTTATGAGTATTCTAACTATGGCTACACCTTC. It yields the protein CASSLLFYEYSNYGYTF.

This chain uses TRBV27 with TRBJ1-1; the D is unclear. The CDR3 sequence is 16 residues long. Trimming took off 5 bases at V and 0 bases at J, with 16 bases between the two ends. CDR1 is MNHEY and CDR2 is SMNVEV in the germline V gene (reference sequence). CDR3: CASSHTKLGMNTEAFF. The CDR3 nucleotides are TGTGCCAGCAGTCACACCAAGTTGGGAATGAACACTGAAGCTTTCTTT.

The chain has TRBV5-1 and TRBJ2-1, with 7 bases that match TRBD2. Looked up from germline, CDR1 is SGHRS and CDR2 is YFSETQ. The J segment lost 8 bases and the V segment lost 2 bases, leaving 10 bases of the junction unmatched. This CDR3 spans 15 amino acids. CDR3 coding DNA: TGCGCCAGCAGCTTTCCCCTAGCGGAAGGGGATGAGCAGTTCTTC. It translates to CASSFPLAEGDEQFF.

The genes are TRBV29-1 and TRBJ1-1; tentative D call: TRBD1 (5 bases). Germline values: CDR1 SQVTM, CDR2 ANQGSEA. The germline V and J ends were trimmed by 4 bases and 1 base, with 10 bases remaining between them. The CDR3 loop spans 13 amino acids. The chain's CDR3 is CSVARDPNTEAFF. The CDR3 nucleotides are TGCAGCGTTGCTAGGGACCCGAACACTGAAGCTTTCTTT.

The V gene is TRBV28, the J gene TRBJ2-5; D is possibly TRBD2 (6 bases). V dropped 2 bases and J dropped 7 bases, with 11 bases sitting between them. This CDR3 region has 13 residues. Germline assignment: CDR1 MDHEN and CDR2 SYDVKM. The CDR3 spells CASSLRRDGTQYF. CDR3 nucleotides: TGTGCCAGCAGTTTAAGGCGGGACGGGACCCAGTACTTC.

This sequence joins TRBV9 and TRBJ2-6; D uncertain. The length of the CDR3 is 14 residues. Germline CDR1 and CDR2: SGDLS and YYNGEE. V was pared by 3 bases and J by 0 bases, with 4 bases between. The CDR3 protein is CASSGDSGANVLTF. CDR3 coding DNA: TGTGCCAGCAGCGGAGACTCTGGGGCCAACGTCCTGACTTTC.

The V call is TRBV19, the J call TRBJ1-5; tentative D call: TRBD1 (5 bases). Germline V CDR1 and CDR2: LNHDA, SQIVND (reference sequence). Trimming removed 5 bases from V and 6 bases from J, with 11 bases in between. The length of the CDR3 is 13 residues. CDR3 nucleotide sequence: TGTGCCAGTAGTCCTTCGAGGGGTCAGCCCCAGCATTTT. Its translation is CASSPSRGQPQHF.